A selection of T cell receptor beta chains follows, all from one sample in a study of T cell responses to AZD1222 COVID-19 vaccine. Clones were sequenced by immunoSEQ multiplex PCR, and TCRdb holds only the in-frame ones, with some missing. The repertoire holds 100,000 to 140,000 clones, with roughly 90% as singletons. This material consisted of peripheral blood, taken on day 0 of AZD1222 vaccination. Receptors originate from an adult in good health. CDR3s include the opening cysteine and the closing phenylalanine or tryptophan. D genes are given only for firm matches. Clone size appears in some rows only: once, few, many, or a class for an expanded clone.

J: TRBJ1-5; size: NA; V: TRBV19; D: NA; CDR3: CASSQRYQPQHF; DNA: TGTGCCAGTAGTCAGAGGTATCAGCCCCAGCATTTT
J: TRBJ2-7; size: once; V: TRBV30; D: TRBD1; CDR3: CAWNQRRTGVRLELPKYSYEQYF; DNA: TGTGCCTGGAACCAAAGGCGGACAGGGGTAAGGTTGGAATTGCCTAAGTACTCCTACGAGCAGTACTTC
J: TRBJ1-1; size: NA; V: TRBV5-4; D: NA; CDR3: CASSLVGGMNTEAFF; DNA: TGTGCCAGCAGCTTGGTCGGGGGCATGAACACTGAAGCTTTCTTT
J: TRBJ2-3; size: NA; V: TRBV18; D: NA; CDR3: CASSPQVSTDTQYF; DNA: TGTGCCAGCTCACCACAGGTCTCCACAGATACGCAGTATTTT
J: TRBJ2-6; size: NA; V: TRBV9; D: NA; CDR3: CASSVSRIASGANVLTF; DNA: TGTGCCAGCAGCGTGTCCCGTATTGCCTCTGGGGCCAACGTCCTGACTTTC
J: TRBJ2-1; size: NA; V: TRBV4-3; D: TRBD2; CDR3: CASSQDPFSGNYNEQFF; DNA: TGCGCCAGCAGCCAAGATCCTTTCAGCGGGAACTACAATGAGCAGTTCTTC
J: TRBJ1-1; size: NA; V: TRBV12-5; D: NA; CDR3: CASGLVLRGSNTEAFF; DNA: TGTGCTAGTGGTTTGGTACTTAGGGGTTCGAACACTGAAGCTTTCTTT
J: TRBJ2-7; size: NA; V: TRBV28; D: TRBD1; CDR3: CASSAVDRALKEQYF; DNA: TGTGCCAGCAGTGCCGTGGACAGGGCCCTCAAGGAGCAGTACTTC
J: TRBJ2-6; size: once; V: TRBV7-3; D: NA; CDR3: CASSGSGQSGANVLTF; DNA: TGTGCCAGCAGCGGCTCTGGACAGTCTGGGGCCAACGTCCTGACTTTC
J: TRBJ2-1; size: NA; V: TRBV19; D: TRBD1; CDR3: CASTDRGPPLNNEQFF; DNA: TGTGCCAGTACCGACAGGGGCCCCCCTCTCAACAATGAGCAGTTCTTC
J: TRBJ1-1; size: NA; V: TRBV5-1; D: TRBD1; CDR3: CASSSGQGQNTEAFF; DNA: TGCGCCAGCAGCTCGGGACAGGGACAGAACACTGAAGCTTTCTTT
J: TRBJ2-5; size: NA; V: TRBV30; D: NA; CDR3: CAWSTGKETQYF; DNA: TGTGCCTGGAGTACAGGGAAAGAGACCCAGTACTTC
J: TRBJ1-2; size: NA; V: TRBV12-3/TRBV12-4; D: NA; CDR3: CASSPSGYGYTF; DNA: TGTGCCAGCAGTCCTTCCGGCTATGGCTACACCTTC
J: TRBJ1-1; size: NA; V: TRBV19; D: NA; CDR3: CASSGVTNEAFF; DNA: TGTGCCAGTAGTGGGGTAACGAATGAAGCTTTCTTT
J: TRBJ1-4; size: NA; V: TRBV19; D: NA; CDR3: CASSITASTNEKLFF; DNA: TGTGCCAGTAGTATTACGGCTTCAACTAATGAAAAACTGTTTTTT
J: TRBJ1-2; size: NA; V: TRBV19; D: TRBD1; CDR3: CASSSLTGGYGYTF; DNA: TGTGCCAGTAGCTCTTTGACAGGGGGCTATGGCTACACCTTC
J: TRBJ1-1; size: NA; V: TRBV27; D: NA; CDR3: CASSVRGSGTEAFF; DNA: TGTGCCAGCAGTGTCAGGGGTTCGGGCACTGAAGCTTTCTTT
J: TRBJ1-2; size: NA; V: TRBV7-3; D: NA; CDR3: CASSLNAHRGYTF; DNA: TGTGCCAGCAGCTTGAATGCGCACCGTGGCTACACCTTC
J: TRBJ1-3; size: once; V: TRBV19; D: NA; CDR3: CASSIRTASSGNTIYF; DNA: TGTGCCAGTAGTATCCGGACCGCAAGCTCTGGAAACACCATATATTTT
J: TRBJ2-3; size: NA; V: TRBV28; D: TRBD2; CDR3: CASSSGTSKDTQYF; DNA: TGTGCCAGCAGTTCCGGGACTAGCAAGGATACGCAGTATTTT
J: TRBJ2-7; size: NA; V: TRBV12-3/TRBV12-4; D: NA; CDR3: CASSLGRSYEQYF; DNA: TGTGCCAGCAGCCTCGGACGGAGCTACGAGCAGTACTTC
J: TRBJ2-2; size: NA; V: TRBV5-8; D: TRBD2; CDR3: CASSAAGLAGYTGELFF; DNA: TGTGCCAGCAGCGCTGCGGGGCTAGCGGGCTACACCGGGGAGCTGTTTTTT
J: TRBJ2-7; size: NA; V: TRBV6-5; D: TRBD2; CDR3: CASSTGLASGDEQYF; DNA: TGTGCCAGCAGTACGGGACTAGCGAGCGGCGACGAGCAGTACTTC
J: TRBJ1-4; size: once; V: TRBV6-2/TRBV6-3; D: TRBD1; CDR3: CASSYSTGDFEKLFF; DNA: TGTGCCAGCAGTTACTCGACAGGGGATTTTGAAAAACTGTTTTTT